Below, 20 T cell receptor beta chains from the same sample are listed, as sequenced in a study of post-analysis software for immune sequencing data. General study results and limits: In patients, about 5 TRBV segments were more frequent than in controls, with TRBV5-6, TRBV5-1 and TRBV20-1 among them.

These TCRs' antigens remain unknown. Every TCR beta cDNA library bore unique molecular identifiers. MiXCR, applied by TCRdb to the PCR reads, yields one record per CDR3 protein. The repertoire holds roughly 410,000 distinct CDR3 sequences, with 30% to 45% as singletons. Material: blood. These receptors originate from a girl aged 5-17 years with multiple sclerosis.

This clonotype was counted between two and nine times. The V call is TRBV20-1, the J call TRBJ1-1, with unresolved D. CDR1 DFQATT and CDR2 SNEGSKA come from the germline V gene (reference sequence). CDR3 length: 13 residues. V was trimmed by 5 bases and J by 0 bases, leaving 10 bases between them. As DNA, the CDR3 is TGCAGTGCTCCCCGGTCCTTGAACACTGAAGCTTTCTTT. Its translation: CSAPRSLNTEAFF.

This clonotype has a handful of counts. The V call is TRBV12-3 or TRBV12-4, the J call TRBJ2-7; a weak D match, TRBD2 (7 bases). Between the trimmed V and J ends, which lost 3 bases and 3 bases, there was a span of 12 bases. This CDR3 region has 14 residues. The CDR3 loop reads CASSFEGGRYEQYF. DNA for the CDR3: TGTGCCAGCAGTTTTGAGGGGGGGCGCTACGAGCAGTACTTC.

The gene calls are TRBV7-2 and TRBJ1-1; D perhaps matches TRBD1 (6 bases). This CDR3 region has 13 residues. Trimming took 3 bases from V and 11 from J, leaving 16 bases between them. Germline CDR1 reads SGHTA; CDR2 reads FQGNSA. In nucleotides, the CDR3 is TGTGCCAGCAGCTTGGCCTACGGACAGCACGCTTTCTTT. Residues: CASSLAYGQHAFF.

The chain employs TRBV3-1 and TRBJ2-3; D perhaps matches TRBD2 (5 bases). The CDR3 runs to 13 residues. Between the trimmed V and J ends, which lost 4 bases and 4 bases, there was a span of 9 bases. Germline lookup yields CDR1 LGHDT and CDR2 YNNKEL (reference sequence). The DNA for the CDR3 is TGTGCCAGCAGCCGACTACTTGCAGATACGCAGTATTTT. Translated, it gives CASSRLLADTQYF.

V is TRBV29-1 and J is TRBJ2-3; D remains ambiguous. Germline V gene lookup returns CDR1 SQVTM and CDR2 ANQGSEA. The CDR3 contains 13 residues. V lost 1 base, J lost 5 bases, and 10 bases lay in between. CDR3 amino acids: CSVEAVELDTQYF. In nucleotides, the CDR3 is TGCAGCGTTGAAGCAGTAGAGTTAGATACGCAGTATTTT.

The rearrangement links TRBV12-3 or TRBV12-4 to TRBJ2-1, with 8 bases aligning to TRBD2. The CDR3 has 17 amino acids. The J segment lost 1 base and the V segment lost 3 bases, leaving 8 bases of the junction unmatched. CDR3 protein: CASSLGAGGLSYNEQFF. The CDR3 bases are TGTGCCAGCAGTTTGGGGGCGGGGGGCTTATCCTACAATGAGCAGTTCTTC.

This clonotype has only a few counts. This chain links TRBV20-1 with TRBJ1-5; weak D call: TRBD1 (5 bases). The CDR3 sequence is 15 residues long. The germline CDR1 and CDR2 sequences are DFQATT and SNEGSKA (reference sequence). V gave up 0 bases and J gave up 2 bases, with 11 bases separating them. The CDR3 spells CSARDPRDGNQPQHF. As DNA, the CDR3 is TGCAGTGCTAGAGATCCCAGGGACGGCAATCAGCCCCAGCATTTT.

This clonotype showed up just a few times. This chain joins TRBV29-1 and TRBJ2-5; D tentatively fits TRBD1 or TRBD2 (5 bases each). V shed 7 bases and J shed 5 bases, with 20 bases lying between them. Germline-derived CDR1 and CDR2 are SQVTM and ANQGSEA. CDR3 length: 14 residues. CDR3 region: CSAEPGTLGETQYF. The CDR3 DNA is TGCAGCGCTGAGCCGGGGACCCTAGGGGAGACCCAGTACTTC.

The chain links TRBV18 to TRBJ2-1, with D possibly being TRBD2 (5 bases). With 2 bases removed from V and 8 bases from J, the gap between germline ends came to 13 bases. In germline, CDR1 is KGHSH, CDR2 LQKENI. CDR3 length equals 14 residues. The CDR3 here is CASSPSRGSDEQFF. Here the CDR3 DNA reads TGTGCCAGCTCACCAAGCCGCGGGTCCGATGAGCAGTTCTTC.

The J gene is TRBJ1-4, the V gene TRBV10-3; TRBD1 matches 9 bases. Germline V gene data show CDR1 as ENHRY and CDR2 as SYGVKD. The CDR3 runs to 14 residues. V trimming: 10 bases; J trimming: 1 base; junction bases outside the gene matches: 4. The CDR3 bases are TGTGCCACGGGACAGGGAGGAACTAATGAAAAACTGTTTTTT. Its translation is CATGQGGTNEKLFF.

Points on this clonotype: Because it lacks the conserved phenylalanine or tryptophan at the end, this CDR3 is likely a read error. The CDR3 sequence: CASSSITGTSLRNEQFL. CDR3 DNA sequence: TGTGCCAGCAGCTCGATTACCGGGACTAGCCTCCGGAATGAGCAGTTCCTC. The chain couples TRBV11-2 to TRBJ2-1, with TRBD2 matching 9 bases. Germline V gene data show CDR1 as SGHAT and CDR2 as FQNNGV. The CDR3 covers 17 residues. Trimming removed 4 bases from V and 7 bases from J; junction bases left unmatched: 14.

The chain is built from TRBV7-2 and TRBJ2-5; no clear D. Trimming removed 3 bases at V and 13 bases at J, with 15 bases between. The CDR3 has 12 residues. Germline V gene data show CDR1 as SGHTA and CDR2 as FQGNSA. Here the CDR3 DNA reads TGTGCCAGCAGCTTTGAGGACCGTCGATTGTACTTC. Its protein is CASSFEDRRLYF.

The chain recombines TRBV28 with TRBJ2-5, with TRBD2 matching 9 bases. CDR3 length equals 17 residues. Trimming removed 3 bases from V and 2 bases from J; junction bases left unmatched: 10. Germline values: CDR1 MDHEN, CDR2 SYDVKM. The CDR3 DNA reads TGTGCCAGCAGTTTTGGGCTAGCGGGGAGCCTACAAGAGACCCAGTACTTC. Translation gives CASSFGLAGSLQETQYF.

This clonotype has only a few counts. The CDR3 protein is CASSQEASLHTQYF. CDR3 DNA: TGTGCCAGCAGCCAAGAGGCTAGCCTTCATACGCAGTATTTT. V is TRBV3-1 and J is TRBJ2-3; tentative D call: TRBD2 (5 bases). With 0 bases removed from V and 7 bases from J, the gap between germline ends came to 11 bases. This CDR3 has 14 residues. Germline V gives CDR1 LGHDT, CDR2 YNNKEL (reference sequence).

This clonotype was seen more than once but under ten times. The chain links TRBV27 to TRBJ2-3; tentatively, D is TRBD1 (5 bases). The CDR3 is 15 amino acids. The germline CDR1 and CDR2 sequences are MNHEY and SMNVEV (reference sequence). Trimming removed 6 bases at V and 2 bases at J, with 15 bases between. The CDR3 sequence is CASSSRQLLTDTQYF. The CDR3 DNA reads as TGTGCCAGCAGCTCCCGACAGCTTCTCACAGATACGCAGTATTTT.

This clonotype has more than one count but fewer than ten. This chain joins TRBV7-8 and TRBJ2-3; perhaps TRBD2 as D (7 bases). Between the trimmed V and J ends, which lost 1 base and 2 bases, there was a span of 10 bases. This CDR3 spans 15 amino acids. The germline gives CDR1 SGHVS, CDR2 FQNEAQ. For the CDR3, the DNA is TGTGCCAGCAGCTTAGACGGGGGGCTCACAGATACGCAGTATTTT. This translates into CASSLDGGLTDTQYF. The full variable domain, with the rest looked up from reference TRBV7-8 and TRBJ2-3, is GAGVSQSPRYKVAKRGQDVALRCDPISGHVSLFWYQQALGQGPEFLTYFQNEAQLDKSGLPSDRFFAERPEGSVSTLKIQRTQQEDSAVYLCASSLDGGLTDTQYFGPGTRLTVL.

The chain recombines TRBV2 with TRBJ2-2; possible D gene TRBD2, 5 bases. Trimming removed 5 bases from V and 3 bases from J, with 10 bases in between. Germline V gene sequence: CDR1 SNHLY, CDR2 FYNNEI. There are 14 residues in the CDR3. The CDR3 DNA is TGTGCCAGCAGTAGTCCCGGGGACACCGGGGAGCTGTTTTTT. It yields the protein CASSSPGDTGELFF.

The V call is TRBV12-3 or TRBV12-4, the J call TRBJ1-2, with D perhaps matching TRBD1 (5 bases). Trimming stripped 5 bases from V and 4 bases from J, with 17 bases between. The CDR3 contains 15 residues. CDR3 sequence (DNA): TGTGCCAGCAGTCCGACCCCGACAGAACCCTATGGCTACACCTTC. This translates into CASSPTPTEPYGYTF.

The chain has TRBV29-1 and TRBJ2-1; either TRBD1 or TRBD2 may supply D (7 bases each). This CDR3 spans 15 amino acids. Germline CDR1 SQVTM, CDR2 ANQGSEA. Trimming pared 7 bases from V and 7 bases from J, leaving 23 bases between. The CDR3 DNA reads TGCAGCGCCCCAGGGGAGGGGGCGAGATGGAATGAGCAGTTCTTC. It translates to CSAPGEGARWNEQFF.

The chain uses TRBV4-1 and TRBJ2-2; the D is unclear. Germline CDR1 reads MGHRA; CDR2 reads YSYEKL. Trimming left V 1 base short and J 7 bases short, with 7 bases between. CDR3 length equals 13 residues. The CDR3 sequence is CASSQVDVGELFF. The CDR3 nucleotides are TGCGCCAGCAGCCAAGTCGATGTCGGGGAGCTGTTTTTT.